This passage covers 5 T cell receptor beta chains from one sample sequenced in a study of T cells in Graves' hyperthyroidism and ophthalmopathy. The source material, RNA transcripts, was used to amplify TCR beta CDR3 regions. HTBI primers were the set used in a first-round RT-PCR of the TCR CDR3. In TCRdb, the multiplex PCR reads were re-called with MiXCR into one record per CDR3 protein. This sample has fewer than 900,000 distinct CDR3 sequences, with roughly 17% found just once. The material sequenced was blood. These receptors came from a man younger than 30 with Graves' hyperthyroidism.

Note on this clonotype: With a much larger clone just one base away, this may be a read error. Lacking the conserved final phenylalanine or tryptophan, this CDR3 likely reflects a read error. The CDR3 loop reads CSVDPARETQYS. CDR3 nucleotide sequence: TGCAGCGTTGACCCAGCCAGAGAGACCCAGTACTCC. This chain joins TRBV29-1 and TRBJ2-5, with D unresolved. The CDR3 is made up of 12 amino acids. Germline V gene sequence: CDR1 SQVTM, CDR2 ANQGSEA. V lost 3 bases and J 4 bases, leaving 9 bases between the germline ends.

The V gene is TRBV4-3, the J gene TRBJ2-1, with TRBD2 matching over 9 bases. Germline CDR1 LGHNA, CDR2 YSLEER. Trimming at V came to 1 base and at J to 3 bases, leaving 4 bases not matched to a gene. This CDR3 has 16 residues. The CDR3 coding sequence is TGCGCCAGCAGCCAAGGGGGGACTAGCCTCTACAATGAGCAGTTCTTC. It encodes CASSQGGTSLYNEQFF.

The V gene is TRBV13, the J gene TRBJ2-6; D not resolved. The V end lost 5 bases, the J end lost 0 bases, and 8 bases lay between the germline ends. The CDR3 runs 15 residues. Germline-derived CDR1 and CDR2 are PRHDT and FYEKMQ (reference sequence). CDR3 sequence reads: CASSRLSSGANVLTF. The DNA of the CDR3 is TGTGCCAGCAGCCGACTGAGCTCTGGGGCCAACGTCCTGACTTTC.

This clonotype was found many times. CDR3 in amino acids: CASSLYRTQNTEAFF. The DNA of the CDR3 is TGTGCCAGCAGCTTATACCGAACACAAAACACTGAAGCTTTCTTT. The chain joins TRBV7-6 to TRBJ1-1; no clear D. This CDR3 comprises 15 residues. Germline CDR1 SGHVS, CDR2 FNYEAQ. V lost 2 bases and J 2 bases, leaving 12 bases between the germline ends.

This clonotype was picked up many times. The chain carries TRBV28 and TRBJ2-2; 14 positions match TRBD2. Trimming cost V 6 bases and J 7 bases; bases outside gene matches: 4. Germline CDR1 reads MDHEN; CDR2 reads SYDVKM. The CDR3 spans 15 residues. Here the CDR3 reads CASSLGLAGVGELFF. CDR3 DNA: TGTGCCAGCAGCCTGGGACTAGCGGGAGTCGGGGAGCTGTTTTTT.